Described below is a single TCR beta chain sequence and its context. TCRdb's copy holds only in-frame clones and misses some; the assay was immunoSEQ multiplex PCR. The sample lists about 58,000 clones, about 90% occurring once. The data originate from a study of OX40 agonist ivuxolimab in advanced cancers. Specimen: CD4+ or CD8+ T cells sorted from blood, collected in a trial of the OX40 agonist ivuxolimab. The clonotype comes from an adult with an advanced solid tumor such as melanoma, head and neck, liver or kidney cancer.

The CDR3 is CASGSTRADGNQETQYF. CDR3 nucleotide sequence: TGTGCTAGTGGTTCAACGCGTGCGGACGGCAACCAAGAGACCCAGTACTTC. V gene TRBV12-5 combines with J gene TRBJ2-5; D is ambiguous. Deletions cut 4 bases from V and 0 bases from J, with 18 bases between. The CDR3 runs to 17 residues. Looked up from germline, CDR1 is LGHNT and CDR2 is FRNRAP.